This is a list of T cell receptor beta chains from one sample in a study of T-cell reconstitution after alpha-beta-depleted transplantation in children. MiXCR, applied by TCRdb to the PCR reads, yields one record per CDR3 protein. The sample records about 230,000 distinct CDR3 sequences, 7.5% to 10% being singletons. Specimen: PBMCs from the stem cell graft donor, collected from the stem cell graft. All receptors derive from a human donor who donated a stem cell graft to a child with SCID. The CDR3 runs from the conserved cysteine through the conserved F or W. D genes are given only for firm matches. The size entry is marked missing in some rows and otherwise reads once, few, many or a size class.

TRBJ2-4 | TRBD2 | - | TRBV7-8 | CASSPTGGGNIQYF | TGTGCCAGCAGTCCCACGGGGGGGGGAAACATTCAGTACTTC
TRBJ1-5 | - | many | TRBV15 | CATSRDGRTNQPQHF | TGTGCCACCAGCAGAGACGGCCGAACAAATCAGCCCCAGCATTTT
TRBJ1-5 | - | many | TRBV20-1 | CSASPDGGSSNQPQHF | TGCAGTGCTAGCCCTGATGGGGGATCTAGCAATCAGCCCCAGCATTTT
TRBJ2-5 | - | many | TRBV20-1 | CSGVPNGETQYF | TGCAGTGGCGTGCCGAACGGGGAGACCCAGTACTTC
TRBJ2-1 | - | - | TRBV5-6 | CASSLGRSNEQFF | TGTGCCAGCAGCTTGGGGAGGAGTAATGAGCAGTTCTTC
TRBJ2-2 | TRBD2 | - | TRBV11-2 | CASSPTSGVLELFF | TGTGCCAGCAGCCCGACTAGCGGGGTGTTGGAGCTGTTTTTT
TRBJ1-1 | - | many | TRBV3-1 | CASARGGNAEAFF | TGTGCCAGCGCCCGGGGGGGGAACGCTGAAGCTTTCTTT
TRBJ1-5 | - | many | TRBV7-9 | CASSLGGINQPQHF | TGTGCCAGCAGCTTAGGGGGGATCAATCAGCCCCAGCATTTT
TRBJ1-1 | - | many | TRBV20-1 | CSASLGGAAAFF | TGCAGTGCTAGTCTGGGGGGCGCAGCGGCTTTCTTT
TRBJ1-5 | - | many | TRBV7-3 | CASSSSLNQPQHF | TGTGCCAGCAGCTCCTCCCTCAATCAGCCCCAGCATTTT
TRBJ2-1 | TRBD2 | many | TRBV29-1 | CSVEAPAGFNEQFF | TGCAGCGTTGAAGCCCCAGCGGGGTTCAATGAGCAGTTCTTC
TRBJ2-4 | - | - | TRBV3-1 | CASSQDRTFPDIQYF | TGTGCCAGCAGCCAAGACCGGACTTTTCCGGACATTCAGTACTTC
TRBJ2-5 | TRBD1 | many | TRBV29-1 | CSVVDTGGVSETQYF | TGCAGCGTTGTTGATACAGGGGGCGTTTCGGAGACCCAGTACTTC
TRBJ2-7 | TRBD2 | many | TRBV7-2 | CASSLDGGGKAVEQYF | TGTGCCAGCAGCTTAGATGGCGGGGGGAAGGCGGTCGAGCAGTACTTC
TRBJ2-3 | TRBD2 | many | TRBV9 | CASSVSGGAWYGTDTQYF | TGTGCCAGCAGCGTTAGCGGGGGGGCCTGGTATGGCACAGATACGCAGTATTTT
TRBJ1-2 | - | many | TRBV6-1 | CASRGATYGYTF | TGTGCCAGCAGGGGTGCAACTTATGGCTACACCTTC
TRBJ2-2 | TRBD1 | many | TRBV12-3/TRBV12-4 | CASSFGTANTGELFF | TGTGCCAGCAGTTTCGGGACAGCTAACACCGGGGAGCTGTTTTTT
TRBJ2-7 | TRBD2 | many | TRBV5-1 | CASIPTSGGSYEQYF | TGCGCCAGCATCCCTACTAGCGGGGGCTCCTACGAGCAGTACTTC
TRBJ1-2 | - | many | TRBV29-1 | CSVGDLYGYTF | TGCAGCGTTGGGGACCTATATGGCTACACCTTC
TRBJ2-5 | TRBD1 | many | TRBV7-7 | CASSEGTGETQYF | TGTGCCAGCAGCGAAGGGACAGGAGAGACCCAGTACTTC
TRBJ2-7 | TRBD1 | - | TRBV20-1 | CSAGIGQGAYEQYF | TGCAGTGCTGGAATTGGACAGGGGGCCTACGAGCAGTACTTC
TRBJ1-6 | TRBD1 | many | TRBV27 | CASSPTQGRNSPLHF | TGTGCCAGCAGTCCCACACAGGGGAGGAATTCACCCCTCCACTTT
TRBJ2-7 | TRBD1 | many | TRBV9 | CASSVSGTGTYEQYF | TGTGCCAGCAGCGTATCCGGGACAGGGACATACGAGCAGTACTTC
TRBJ1-1 | TRBD1 | few | TRBV20-1 | CSARAPGQSLTEAFF | TGCAGTGCTAGAGCGCCGGGACAGTCCCTCACTGAAGCTTTCTTT
TRBJ2-7 | - | many | TRBV5-1 | CASSFDSAPYEQYF | TGCGCCAGCAGCTTTGACAGCGCGCCCTACGAGCAGTACTTC
TRBJ1-5 | - | - | TRBV6-1 | CASSGGFLNNQPQHF | TGTGCCAGCAGTGGGGGGTTTCTTAACAATCAGCCCCAGCATTTT
TRBJ2-3 | TRBD1 | many | TRBV20-1 | CSAARQGPDTQYF | TGCAGTGCCGCCCGACAGGGACCAGATACGCAGTATTTT
TRBJ2-2 | - | many | TRBV5-1 | CASSFPTREAQAGELFF | TGCGCCAGCAGCTTTCCGACACGAGAAGCTCAGGCCGGGGAGCTGTTTTTT
TRBJ1-6 | - | - | TRBV6-1 | CASSEWTGNSPLHF | TGTGCCAGCAGTGAGTGGACGGGTAATTCACCCCTCCACTTT
TRBJ1-1 | - | many | TRBV5-1 | CASSLGRGNMNTEAFF | TGCGCCAGCAGCTTGGGCCGGGGGAACATGAACACTGAAGCTTTCTTT
TRBJ2-2 | TRBD1 | many | TRBV24-1 | CATSDPGGFPPGELFF | TGTGCCACCAGTGATCCAGGGGGCTTCCCACCCGGGGAGCTGTTTTTT
TRBJ2-5 | - | many | TRBV4-1 | CASSQGGIQETQYF | TGCGCCAGCAGCCAGGGCGGGATCCAAGAGACCCAGTACTTC
TRBJ2-5 | TRBD1 | many | TRBV12-3/TRBV12-4 | CASSRGQGETQYF | TGTGCCAGCAGCCGCGGACAGGGTGAGACCCAGTACTTC
TRBJ1-5 | - | many | TRBV20-1 | CSARVGDSNQPQHF | TGCAGTGCTAGAGTGGGGGATAGCAATCAGCCCCAGCATTTT
TRBJ1-5 | - | many | TRBV12-3/TRBV12-4 | CASRTSGGAYQPQHF | TGTGCCAGCAGGACGAGCGGGGGGGCCTATCAGCCCCAGCATTTT
TRBJ2-3 | - | few | TRBV29-1 | CSVEDASGQGWDTQYF | TGCAGCGTTGAAGATGCGAGCGGGCAGGGCTGGGATACGCAGTATTTT
TRBJ2-5 | TRBD1 | many | TRBV20-1 | CSAPGQGVQETQYF | TGCAGTGCGCCGGGACAGGGAGTCCAAGAGACCCAGTACTTC
TRBJ1-2 | TRBD1 | many | TRBV6-5 | CASSYLSTGGIYGYTF | TGTGCCAGCAGTTACTTGTCGACAGGGGGTATCTATGGCTACACCTTC
TRBJ1-2 | - | - | TRBV12-3/TRBV12-4 | CASSLGGVRAVSNYGYTF | TGTGCCAGCAGTTTAGGGGGGGTCAGGGCCGTTTCGAACTATGGCTACACCTTC
TRBJ1-3 | - | many | TRBV3-1 | CASSQAGLTGYTIYF | TGTGCCAGCAGCCAGGCGGGTTTAACGGGCTACACCATATATTTT
TRBJ1-5 | - | many | TRBV27 | CASPRPGRLHF | TGTGCCAGCCCAAGACCGGGACGTCTACATTTT